These T cell receptor beta chains were read from a single sample in a study of blood T cell repertoires in COVID-19. Generated by immunoSEQ multiplex PCR, the TCRdb table keeps only in-frame clones and is missing some. The sample records 200,000 to 300,000 clones, roughly 83% being singletons. The specimen was peripheral blood. The receptors shown here come from a man aged 40-49 years with acute or convalescent COVID-19. The CDR3 runs from the conserved cysteine through the conserved F or W. The D gene is left open where the match is weak. Size is omitted from some rows. Given values are once, few, many or a class for expanded clones.

v_gene	j_gene	d_gene	abundance	CDR3aa	CDR3nt
TRBV5-8	TRBJ1-1	NA	NA	CASSLDGVEAFF	TGTGCCAGCAGCTTGGACGGTGTAGAAGCTTTCTTT
TRBV6-5	TRBJ2-7	NA	NA	CASKLEGGFTYEQYF	TGTGCCAGCAAACTGGAGGGGGGGTTCACCTACGAGCAGTACTTC
TRBV12-2	TRBJ2-1	NA	few	CASRLLLAGTDYNEQFF	TGTGCAAGTCGCTTGCTTTTGGCGGGAACGGACTACAATGAGCAGTTCTTC
TRBV4-3	TRBJ1-6	NA	NA	CASSQEKWGPLSSYNSPLHF	TGCGCCAGCAGCCAAGAGAAGTGGGGGCCCCTAAGCTCCTATAATTCACCCCTCCACTTT
TRBV18	TRBJ1-5	NA	NA	CASSPDGGGNQPQHF	TGTGCCAGCTCACCGGACGGGGGGGGCAATCAGCCCCAGCATTTT
TRBV3-1/TRBV3-2	TRBJ2-7	TRBD2	NA	CASSPGLAGIYEQYF	TGTGCCAGCAGCCCGGGACTAGCGGGAATCTACGAGCAGTACTTC
TRBV4-1	TRBJ2-7	TRBD2	few	CASSQGWPSGTYEQYF	TGCGCCAGCAGCCAAGGGTGGCCTAGCGGAACCTACGAGCAGTACTTC
TRBV4-2	TRBJ2-5	TRBD2	NA	CASSQRAGGLEETQYF	TGTGCCAGCAGCCAACGCGCGGGAGGGCTGGAAGAGACCCAGTACTTC
TRBV30	TRBJ1-2	NA	NA	CAWSVHESSNGYTF	TGTGCCTGGAGTGTACACGAATCTAGTAATGGCTACACCTTC
TRBV6-6	TRBJ2-1	TRBD2	NA	CTSSYSGGRVDEQFF	TGTACCAGCAGTTACTCAGGCGGGAGGGTGGATGAGCAGTTCTTC
TRBV7-8	TRBJ1-1	NA	NA	CASSLAGGGTNTEAFF	TGTGCCAGCAGCTTAGCGGGTGGGGGGACTAACACTGAAGCTTTCTTT
TRBV7-9	TRBJ2-3	TRBD1	once	CASSSGGGTDTQYF	TGTGCCAGCAGCTCAGGGGGCGGCACAGATACGCAGTATTTT
TRBV14	TRBJ2-7	TRBD2	once	CASSPGLAGGGSYEQYF	TGTGCCAGCAGCCCCGGACTAGCGGGAGGGGGCTCCTACGAGCAGTACTTC
TRBV19	TRBJ1-6	NA	NA	CASSLQGRGDSPLHF	TGTGCCAGTAGTCTCCAGGGGCGAGGGGATTCACCCCTCCACTTT
TRBV9	TRBJ1-4	NA	NA	CASSLPPNEKLFF	TGTGCCAGCAGCCTCCCCCCTAATGAAAAACTGTTTTTT
TRBV6-5	TRBJ1-5	NA	NA	CASSSRDTNQPQHF	TGTGCCAGCAGCAGCCGGGACACCAATCAGCCCCAGCATTTT
TRBV7-9	TRBJ2-7	NA	few	CASSLSQGRGEQYF	TGTGCCAGCAGCTTATCCCAGGGTCGTGGCGAGCAGTACTTC
TRBV10-2	TRBJ2-5	NA	NA	CASTLGLSGTQYF	TGCGCCAGCACCCTCGGACTCTCAGGGACCCAGTACTTC
TRBV5-4	TRBJ1-1	NA	NA	CASSLDRTNTEAFF	TGTGCCAGCAGCTTGGACAGAACCAACACTGAAGCTTTCTTT
TRBV10-3	TRBJ2-7	TRBD1	few	CAIKTTGDHEQYF	TGTGCCATCAAAACGACAGGGGACCACGAGCAGTACTTC
TRBV15	TRBJ2-7	NA	NA	CATSPARSSYEQYF	TGTGCCACCAGCCCGGCCCGGAGCTCCTACGAGCAGTACTTC
TRBV6-5	TRBJ1-1	TRBD1	NA	CASSTRDRGYTEAFF	TGTGCCAGCAGTACTCGGGACAGGGGGTACACTGAAGCTTTCTTT
TRBV6-2/TRBV6-3	TRBJ1-1	NA	NA	CASSLRGWDTEAFF	TGTGCCAGCAGTTTAAGGGGCTGGGACACTGAAGCTTTCTTT
TRBV9	TRBJ2-5	TRBD1	NA	CASSEQPGQGVETQYF	TGTGCCAGCAGCGAACAACCGGGACAGGGGGTAGAGACCCAGTACTTC
TRBV30	TRBJ1-6	TRBD1	NA	CAWRGQGFKNSPLHF	TGTGCCTGGAGGGGACAGGGCTTTAAAAATTCACCCCTCCACTTT